The clone carrying this TCR beta chain was seen at least ten times. What it recognizes is unknown. Genomic DNA constituted the template upon which TCR beta VDJ and CDR3 profiling was performed. TCRdb reprocessed the reads with MiXCR, giving one entry per CDR3 protein. This table holds roughly 80,000 distinct CDR3 sequences, less than 60% found once. This sample stems from a study of CD8+CD57+ T cells in acquired aplastic anemia. Across the study: Sorting CD4+ and CD8+ cells gave DNA averaging 3.2 ug.

Study-level points and caveats: There were approximately 27 CD8+ CDR3 sequences that occurred in both patients and controls.

The length of the CDR3 is 14 residues. Per the germline V gene, CDR1 is SGDLS and CDR2 is YYNGEE. V was pared by 4 bases and J by 4 bases, with 14 bases between. The receptor was derived from a human donor in good health, serving as a control. Input material: sorted CD4+, CD8+, or CD8+CD57+ T cells (not recorded which) from PBMCs. The chain carries TRBV9 and TRBJ1-2; no firm D call. This CDR3 reads CASSSFDGAYGYTF. The CDR3, as DNA: TGTGCCAGCAGCTCCTTCGACGGCGCCTATGGCTACACCTTC.